The 3 T cell receptor beta chains given below trace back to one sample, sequenced in a study of blood T cell repertoires in COVID-19. Using immunoSEQ multiplex PCR, the repertoire was profiled, and TCRdb retains in-frame clones only, with some absent. The data contain roughly 280,000 clones, 88% of them singletons. The material sequenced was peripheral blood. The receptors here all came from a woman aged 25 to 39 with COVID-19, enrolled during active disease.

V is TRBV28 and J is TRBJ1-5; unclear D gene. Germline V CDR1 and CDR2: MDHEN, SYDVKM. The CDR3 spans 18 residues. Trimming took off 6 bases at V and 0 bases at J, with 21 bases between the two ends. CDR3 protein: CASSRGQDHPNSNQPQHF. The CDR3 DNA follows: TGTGCCAGCAGCCGCGGGCAGGACCATCCGAATAGCAATCAGCCCCAGCATTTT.

CDR3 region: CASSFGIAGDREQFF. CDR3 sequence (DNA): TGTGCCAGCAGCTTTGGAATAGCGGGAGACCGTGAGCAGTTCTTC. The chain is built from TRBV7-2 and TRBJ2-1; 9 nucleotides align to TRBD2. The junction had 9 bases not matched to a gene; V was cut back by 3 bases and J by 9 bases. Looked up from germline, CDR1 is SGHTA and CDR2 is FQGNSA. This CDR3 is 15 amino acids long.

The chain couples TRBV9 to TRBJ2-1, with 9 bases that match TRBD2. The CDR3 consists of 17 residues. Trimming took 2 bases from V and 5 from J; bases not matched to a gene: 11. Germline V CDR1 and CDR2: SGDLS, YYNGEE. As DNA, the CDR3 is TGTGCCAGCAGCGTTAGATTTCAGACTAGCGGTAACAATGAGCAGTTCTTC. Encoded protein: CASSVRFQTSGNNEQFF.